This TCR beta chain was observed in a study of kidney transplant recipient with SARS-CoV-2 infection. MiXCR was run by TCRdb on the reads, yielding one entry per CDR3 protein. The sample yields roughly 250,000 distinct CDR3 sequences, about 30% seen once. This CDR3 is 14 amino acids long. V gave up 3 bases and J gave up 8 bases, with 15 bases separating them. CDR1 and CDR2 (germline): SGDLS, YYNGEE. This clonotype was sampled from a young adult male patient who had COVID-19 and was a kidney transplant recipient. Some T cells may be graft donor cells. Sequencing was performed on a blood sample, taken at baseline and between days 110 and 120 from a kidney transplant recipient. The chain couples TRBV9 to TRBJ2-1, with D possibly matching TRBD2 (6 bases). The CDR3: CASSAWDGEDEQFF. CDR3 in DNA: TGTGCCAGCAGCGCCTGGGACGGGGAGGATGAGCAGTTCTTC. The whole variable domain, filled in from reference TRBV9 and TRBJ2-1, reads DSGVTQTPKHLITATGQRVTLRCSPRSGDLSVYWYQQSLDQGLQFLIQYYNGEERAKGNILERFSAQQFPDLHSELNLSSLELGDSALYFCASSAWDGEDEQFFGPGTRLTVL.